The 29 T cell receptor beta chains in this list originate from one sample, sequenced in a study of T cells in women clearing cervical HPV infection (dated 2018 in TCRdb). Libraries were built with the immunoSEQ multiplex PCR assay. The clones in this table, taken by TCRdb from immuneACCESS, are in-frame only. Not every clone is retained; where verified, under half of the shortfall comes from an unresolved V gene, and the cause of the rest is unknown. For this sample, the table gives around 9,200 clones. Around 8.4% of the sample is held by the ten biggest clonotypes. The source material was blood buffy coat. These receptors were obtained from a woman between 18 and 70 years old with a cervical HPV16 infection that either progressed to CIN3+ or cleared (not recorded which).

This clone ranks as medium-sized (0.01 to 0.1%) in terms of frequency. The read ends 3 residues early relative to the CDR3; the germline J gene fills the gap. V and J are TRBV5-1 and TRBJ2-6; D might be TRBD1 (6 bases). CDR1 is SGHRS, CDR2 YFSETQ, per germline. V shed 2 bases and J shed 0 bases, with 12 bases lying between them. The CDR3 is made up of 17 amino acids. The CDR3 DNA, read in part, is TGCGCCAGCAGCTTCATTGGACAGAACTCTGGGGCCAACGTC. The encoded protein is CASSFIGQNSGANV. The whole CDR3 region reads CASSFIGQNSGANVLTF.

Of note for this clone: From the germline J gene comes the end of the CDR3, since the read stops 3 residues before it. The chain couples TRBV11-2 to TRBJ2-5, with no clear D. The V gene lost 3 bases and the J gene lost 5 bases, with 7 bases spanning the gap. The germline gives CDR1 SGHAT, CDR2 FQNNGV. The CDR3 has 12 residues. The part of the CDR3 DNA that was read is TGTGCCAGCAGCTTCAGGTCGGAGACC. Protein sequence: CASSFRSET. The full CDR3 sequence reads CASSFRSETQYF.

As concerns this clone: The read ends 3 residues early relative to the CDR3; the germline J gene fills the gap. This same CDR3 is encoded by further DNA sequences in the sample. V usage is TRBV2 and J usage is TRBJ1-1, with 7 bases that match TRBD1. Germline CDR1 SNHLY, CDR2 FYNNEI. The trim removed 9 bases at V and 6 bases at J, leaving 22 bases unmatched. The CDR3 has 17 residues. The covered CDR3 bases are TGTGCCAGTAAATGGGCACAAAGACAGGGCGGTTACCCTGAA. It codes for CASKWAQRQGGYPE. The full-length CDR3 reads as CASKWAQRQGGYPEAFF.

This clone is classed as medium-sized (0.01 to 0.1%) by frequency. Read data end 3 residues before the CDR3 end; the end is taken from the germline J gene. The chain uses TRBV18 and TRBJ2-6; D gene ambiguous. Trimming shortened V by 2 bases and J by 0 bases, and 14 bases separated the two germline ends. Germline V CDR1 and CDR2: KGHSH, LQKENI. This CDR3 spans 18 amino acids. The sequenced part of the CDR3 DNA is TGTGCCAGCTCACCATCCACAGCAGTGAGCTCTGGGGCCAACGTC. This translates into CASSPSTAVSSGANV. The entire CDR3 protein is CASSPSTAVSSGANVLTF.

Points on this clone: The DNA ends 3 residues before the CDR3 does, and the rest of the CDR3 is filled in from the germline J gene. V gene TRBV11-3 combines with J gene TRBJ2-3; D gene ambiguous. Deletions cut 2 bases from V and 3 bases from J, with 12 bases between. The CDR3 totals 15 residues. Germline CDR1 SGHNT, CDR2 YENEEA. CDR3 residues: CASSLHSGSTDTQYF. The sequenced CDR3 bases are TGTGCCAGCAGCTTACACTCCGGTTCAACAGATACG.

On this clone itself: The read terminates 3 residues before the CDR3 end, so the remaining end is supplied by the germline J gene. This chain uses TRBV20-1 with TRBJ2-7, with D possibly matching TRBD2 (6 bases). Between the trimmed V and J ends, which lost 3 bases and 2 bases, there was a span of 20 bases. Looked up from germline, CDR1 is DFQATT and CDR2 is SNEGSKA (reference sequence). This CDR3 region has 16 residues. The CDR3 sequence: CSASPDGDFSPYEQYF. The covered CDR3 bases are TGCAGTGCTAGTCCCGATGGGGACTTCTCCCCCTACGAG.

Remarks on this clone: Sequencing ends 3 residues short of the CDR3 end; the germline J gene provides the rest. The chain links TRBV7-9 to TRBJ1-5; no clear D. This CDR3 region has 12 residues. V lost 5 bases and J lost 7, with 9 bases in between. The V gene's germline CDR1 is SEHNR and CDR2 FQNEAQ (reference sequence). Incomplete CDR3 DNA: TGTGCCAGCAGCCAAAAACAGCAGCCC. Translation: CASSQKQQP. The full CDR3 protein is CASSQKQQPQHF.

Turning to this clone: The sequenced fragment ends 3 residues before the CDR3 boundary, so the rest is inferred from the germline J gene. The J gene is TRBJ2-1, the V gene TRBV12-3 or TRBV12-4, with 10 bases lining up with TRBD2. V gave up 6 bases and J gave up 6 bases; unmatched junction bases: 5. The CDR3 has 14 residues. CDR3 residues: CASRGLATLNEQFF. CDR3 DNA (partial): TGTGCCAGCAGGGGACTAGCGACCCTCAATGAG.

This clone is identified as medium-sized (0.01 to 0.1%) from frequency. The read falls 3 residues short of the CDR3 end, and the missing part is taken from the germline J gene. This chain uses TRBV5-1 with TRBJ2-3; D is uncertain. CDR3 length equals 15 residues. Germline V gives CDR1 SGHRS, CDR2 YFSETQ. The V and J ends lost 2 bases and 5 bases respectively, with 15 bases between them. Incomplete CDR3 DNA: TGCGCCAGCAGCTTAGTTGCCGAAAGAGGAGATACG. Translation gives CASSLVAERGDT. The entire CDR3 reads CASSLVAERGDTQYF.

This clone is labeled medium-sized based on frequency. The read comes to an end 3 residues before the CDR3 does, leaving the germline J gene to fill in the end. This sequence joins TRBV18 and TRBJ1-1; D is undetermined. This CDR3 spans 14 amino acids. V was pared by 1 base and J by 1 base, with 7 bases between. Germline V gives CDR1 KGHSH, CDR2 LQKENI. This CDR3 reads CASSPQYRNTEAFF. Partial CDR3 DNA: TGTGCCAGCTCACCACAATATCGGAACACTGAA.

As regards this clone: The CDR3 end lies 3 residues beyond the end of the read and is filled in from the germline J gene. The chain couples TRBV7-2 to TRBJ1-3; TRBD1 might be the D (5 bases). Trimming shortened V by 0 bases and J by 2 bases, and 14 bases separated the two germline ends. This CDR3 has 17 residues. Per the germline V gene, CDR1 is SGHTA and CDR2 is FQGNSA. The CDR3 protein is CASSLAGTSGPGNTIYF. Incomplete CDR3 DNA: TGTGCCAGCAGCTTAGCGGGGACTTCTGGTCCTGGAAACACC.

As to this clone: Sequencing ends 3 residues short of the CDR3 end; the germline J gene provides the rest. Additional DNA sequences in this sample encode the identical CDR3. V gene TRBV19 combines with J gene TRBJ1-3; D might be TRBD1 (5 bases). This CDR3 has 16 amino acids. CDR1 LNHDA and CDR2 SQIVND come from the germline V gene (reference sequence). Trimming stripped 4 bases from V and 0 bases from J, with 13 bases between. The part of the CDR3 DNA that was read is TGTGCCAGTAGTACTTCGACAGTCCGCTCTGGAAACACC. It specifies CASSTSTVRSGNT. The whole CDR3 protein is CASSTSTVRSGNTIYF.

To note about this clone: The read finishes 3 residues shy of the CDR3 end, and the germline J gene is used to complete it. This sample includes further DNA sequences coding for the same CDR3. The gene calls are TRBV19 and TRBJ1-3; 9 nucleotides match TRBD1. Germline V gene data show CDR1 as LNHDA and CDR2 as SQIVND (reference sequence). The trim removed 4 bases at V and 4 bases at J, leaving 2 bases unmatched. The CDR3 is 14 residues long. CDR3 region: CASSNRGPGNTIYF. The covered CDR3 bases are TGTGCCAGTAGTAACAGGGGGCCGGGAAACACC.

The part of the CDR3 DNA that was read is TGTGCCAGCAGCTTACAGGGCACGCACACTGAA. Encoded protein: CASSLQGTHTE. The entire CDR3 reads CASSLQGTHTEAFF. The J gene is TRBJ1-1, the V gene TRBV7-9; the D gene is possibly TRBD1 (5 bases). Read coverage stops 3 residues before the CDR3 terminus; the germline J gene supplies the remainder. CDR3 size: 14 residues. Germline loops: CDR1 SEHNR, CDR2 FQNEAQ (reference sequence). Trimming stripped 2 bases from V and 3 bases from J, with 10 bases between.

Comments on this clone: The CDR3 end is not reached by the read, which stops 3 residues before it; the germline J gene fills it in. The chain recombines TRBV19 with TRBJ2-7, with D perhaps matching TRBD1 (5 bases). V lost 4 bases to trimming and J lost 2 bases, with 15 bases between them. This CDR3 has 15 residues. The germline CDR1 and CDR2 sequences are LNHDA and SQIVND (reference sequence). The sequenced CDR3 bases are TGTGCCAGTAGTACCCCACGGCAGGGAACCTACGAG. It translates to CASSTPRQGTYE. The full CDR3 protein is CASSTPRQGTYEQYF.

This clone registers medium-sized by frequency. The CDR3 extends 3 residues past the end of the read, so its final part is completed from the germline J gene. This chain uses TRBV7-2 with TRBJ2-2, with D possibly matching TRBD2 (5 bases). Germline V gives CDR1 SGHTA, CDR2 FQGNSA. The CDR3 length is 14 residues. V was trimmed by 6 bases and J by 2 bases, leaving 10 bases between them. CDR3 residues: CASRGRTNTGELFF. The CDR3 bases that were read are TGTGCCAGCAGGGGAAGGACTAACACCGGGGAG.

Turning to this clone: The sequence runs out 3 residues before the end of the CDR3; the remainder is reconstructed from the germline J gene. The chain is built from TRBV19 and TRBJ2-3; 13 bases map to TRBD2. The CDR3 runs to 17 residues. Germline V lookup: CDR1 LNHDA, CDR2 SQIVND (reference sequence). Incomplete CDR3 DNA: TGTGCCAGTAGGAGAGGGACTAGCGGGGCCGGGAGAGAGACG. Translated: CASRRGTSGAGRET. The CDR3 reads in full as CASRRGTSGAGRETQYF.

In terms of frequency, this clone is medium-sized. The sequenced fragment ends 3 residues before the CDR3 boundary, so the rest is inferred from the germline J gene. V and J are TRBV10-1 and TRBJ2-1; TRBD2 aligns across 7 bases. The germline CDR1 and CDR2 sequences are WNHNN and SYGVQD (reference sequence). This CDR3 has 14 residues. The junction had 7 bases not matched to a gene; V was cut back by 3 bases and J by 8 bases. The DNA read from the CDR3 is TGCGCCAGCAGTGATTCCGAGGGGAGGGATGAG. It is translated as CASSDSEGRDE. The entire CDR3 sequence reads CASSDSEGRDEQFF.

As concerns this clone: The read finishes 3 residues shy of the CDR3 end, and the germline J gene is used to complete it. The J gene is TRBJ1-6, the V gene TRBV5-1; D not certain. The germline gives CDR1 SGHRS, CDR2 YFSETQ. The CDR3 contains 15 residues. Trimming cost V 0 bases and J 5 bases, with 9 bases left between them. The CDR3 DNA, read in part, is TGCGCCAGCAGCTTGGCCCGGCAGGATAATTCACCC. Translation gives CASSLARQDNSP. The full CDR3 protein reads CASSLARQDNSPLHF.

With respect to this clone: Read sequence stops 3 residues before the CDR3 end, and the germline J gene provides the missing end. This chain connects TRBV25-1 to TRBJ2-7; no clear D gene. This CDR3 is built from 12 residues. The germline V and J ends were trimmed by 8 bases and 2 bases, with 10 bases remaining between them. Germline assignment: CDR1 MGHDK and CDR2 SYGVNS. Incomplete CDR3 DNA: TGTGCCAGCGGAGACACAGCCTACGAG. Translation: CASGDTAYE. The entire CDR3 protein is CASGDTAYEQYF.

Note on this clone: The CDR3 end falls 3 residues outside the read, so it is completed with the germline J gene. The chain couples TRBV6-2 or TRBV6-3 to TRBJ2-7; 10 positions match TRBD2. The germline V gene has CDR1 MNHEY and CDR2 SVGEGT. CDR3 size: 15 residues. The junction had 6 bases not matched to a gene; V was cut back by 2 bases and J by 5 bases. CDR3 protein: CASSYPSGGMDEQYF. Incomplete CDR3 DNA: TGTGCCAGCAGTTACCCTAGCGGGGGTATGGACGAG.

A note on this clone: The read ends 3 residues early relative to the CDR3; the germline J gene fills the gap. This chain uses TRBV5-6 with TRBJ1-6, with 9 bases aligning to TRBD1. The CDR3 loop spans 15 amino acids. The germline V gene has CDR1 SGHDT and CDR2 YYEEEE. V gave up 6 bases and J gave up 5 bases; unmatched junction bases: 6. This chain's CDR3 is CASIRQGVNNSPLHF. The sequenced CDR3 bases are TGTGCCAGCATTAGACAGGGGGTTAATAATTCACCC. Supplemented by reference TRBV5-6 and TRBJ1-6, the full variable domain reads DAGVTQSPTHLIKTRGQQVTLRCSPKSGHDTVSWYQQALGQGPQFIFQYYEEEERQRGNFPDRFSGHQFPNYSSELNVNALLLGDSALYLCASIRQGVNNSPLHFGNGTRLTVT.

A note on this clone: The read ends 3 residues early relative to the CDR3; the germline J gene fills the gap. The same CDR3 is also encoded by other DNA sequences in this sample. The chain employs TRBV7-9 and TRBJ2-7, with unresolved D. This CDR3 is 15 amino acids long. V shed 3 bases and J shed 0 bases, with 12 bases lying between them. CDR1 and CDR2 (germline): SEHNR, FQNEAQ (reference sequence). CDR3 DNA, as far as it was read: TGTGCCAGCAGCTTCTTAGAGTTGAGCTCCTACGAG. Its protein is CASSFLELSSYE. The full CDR3 reads CASSFLELSSYEQYF.

Regarding this clone: The read is 3 residues too short to cover the CDR3 end, so that end is filled in from the germline J gene. V gene TRBV7-8 combines with J gene TRBJ2-3; 8 bases match TRBD1. In germline, CDR1 is SGHVS, CDR2 FQNEAQ. The CDR3 sequence is 15 residues long. CDR3 in amino acids: CASSYQSGQGQPQYF. Incomplete CDR3 DNA: TGTGCCAGCAGCTACCAAAGCGGACAGGGCCAGCCG.

About this clone itself: The read halts 3 residues ahead of the CDR3 end, with the missing end drawn from the germline J gene. The chain is built from TRBV5-1 and TRBJ2-1, with TRBD1 as a possible D gene (6 bases). The CDR3 totals 16 residues. Trimming left V 6 bases short and J 6 bases short, with 22 bases between. In germline, CDR1 is SGHRS, CDR2 YFSETQ. CDR3 DNA (partial): TGCGCCAGCACCAACTTTGGGGGAAAAGGGGGCAATGAG. Protein product: CASTNFGGKGGNE. The complete CDR3 reads CASTNFGGKGGNEQFF.

With regard to this clone: Read sequence stops 3 residues before the CDR3 end, and the germline J gene provides the missing end. The rearrangement uses TRBV19 and TRBJ1-2, with D possibly matching TRBD1 (5 bases). The CDR3 runs 15 residues. CDR1 LNHDA and CDR2 SQIVND come from the germline V gene (reference sequence). The CDR3 loop is CASSIGGESSYDYTF. CDR3 DNA (partial): TGTGCCAGTAGTATTGGGGGGGAAAGCTCCTACGAC.

In regard to this clone: The read comes to an end 3 residues before the CDR3 does, leaving the germline J gene to fill in the end. The chain carries TRBV20-1 and TRBJ1-3, with no clear D. CDR1 and CDR2 (germline): DFQATT, SNEGSKA (reference sequence). This CDR3 contains 17 residues. V was cut by 1 base and J by 0 bases, with 16 bases left in between. The CDR3 region is CSARVGDYPPSGNTIYF. CDR3 DNA (partial): TGCAGTGCTAGAGTCGGCGACTACCCCCCCTCTGGAAACACC.

In regard to this clone: The read finishes 3 residues shy of the CDR3 end, and the germline J gene is used to complete it. The V gene is TRBV19, the J gene TRBJ1-4; 8 bases agree with TRBD1. Germline V CDR1 and CDR2: LNHDA, SQIVND (reference sequence). The CDR3 is 14 residues long. The CDR3 region is CASRVQGAGSLLFF. The part of the CDR3 DNA that was read is TGTGCCAGTAGGGTCCAGGGGGCAGGATCACTA.

In the case of this clone: The read falls 3 residues short of the CDR3 end, and the missing part is taken from the germline J gene. V usage is TRBV20-1 and J usage is TRBJ2-5; D might be TRBD2 (5 bases). V shed 0 bases and J shed 4 bases, with 9 bases lying between them. Germline CDR1 reads DFQATT; CDR2 reads SNEGSKA (reference sequence). CDR3 size: 13 residues. This CDR3 is CSARDASRETQYF. The DNA read from the CDR3 is TGCAGTGCTAGAGACGCTAGCAGAGAGACC.